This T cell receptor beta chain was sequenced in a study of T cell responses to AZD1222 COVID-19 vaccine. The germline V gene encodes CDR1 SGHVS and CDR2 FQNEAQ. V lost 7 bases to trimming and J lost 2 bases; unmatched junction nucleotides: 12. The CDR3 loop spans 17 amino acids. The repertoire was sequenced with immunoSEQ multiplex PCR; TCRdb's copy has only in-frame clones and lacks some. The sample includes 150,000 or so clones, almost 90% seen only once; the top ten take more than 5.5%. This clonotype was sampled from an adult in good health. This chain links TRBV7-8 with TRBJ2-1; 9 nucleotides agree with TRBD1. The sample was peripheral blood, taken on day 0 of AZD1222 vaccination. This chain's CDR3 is CASTPSTGTGPYNEQFF. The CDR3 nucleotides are TGTGCCAGCACCCCATCCACCGGGACAGGGCCCTACAATGAGCAGTTCTTC.